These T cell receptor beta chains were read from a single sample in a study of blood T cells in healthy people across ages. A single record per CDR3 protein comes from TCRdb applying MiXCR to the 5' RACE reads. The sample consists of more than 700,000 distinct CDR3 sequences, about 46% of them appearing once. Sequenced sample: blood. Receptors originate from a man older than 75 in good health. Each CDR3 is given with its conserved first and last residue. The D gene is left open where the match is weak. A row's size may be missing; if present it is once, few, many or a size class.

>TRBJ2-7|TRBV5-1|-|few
CASSPGTAGEQYF
TGCGCCAGCAGCCCCGGGACCGCGGGAGAGCAGTACTTC
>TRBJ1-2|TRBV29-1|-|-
CSVDRGNYGYTF
TGCAGCGTTGATCGGGGAAACTATGGCTACACCTTC
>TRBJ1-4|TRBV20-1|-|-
CIAALSEKLFF
TGCATTGCGGCACTGTCGGAAAAACTGTTTTTT
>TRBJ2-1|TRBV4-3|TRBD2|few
CASSQGREGYNEQFF
TGCGCCAGCAGCCAAGGGCGGGAGGGATACAATGAGCAGTTCTTC
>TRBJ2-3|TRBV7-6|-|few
CASSLVGGPLTDTQYF
TGTGCCAGCAGCCTCGTCGGCGGCCCATTAACTGATACGCAGTATTTT
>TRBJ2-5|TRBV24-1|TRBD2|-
CATSPGTSGRFFVAETQYF
TGTGCCACCAGTCCCGGGACTAGCGGGAGGTTTTTCGTTGCGGAGACCCAGTACTTC
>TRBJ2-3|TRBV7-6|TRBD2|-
CASSLREGTDTQYF
TGTGCCAGCAGCTTACGGGAGGGCACAGATACGCAGTATTTT
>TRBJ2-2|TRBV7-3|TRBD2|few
CASSLWREGNTGELFF
TGTGCCAGCAGCTTATGGCGGGAGGGCAACACCGGGGAGCTGTTTTTT
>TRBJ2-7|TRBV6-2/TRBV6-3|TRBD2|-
CASSYLSSGASYEQYF
TGTGCCAGCAGTTACTTATCTAGCGGGGCTTCCTACGAGCAGTACTTC
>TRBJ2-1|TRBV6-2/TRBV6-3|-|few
CASGKTGSYNEQFF
TGTGCCAGCGGTAAGACTGGATCCTACAATGAGCAGTTCTTC
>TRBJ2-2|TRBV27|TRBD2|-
CASSGTSGSVTGELFF
TGTGCCAGCTCTGGGACTAGCGGGAGTGTCACCGGGGAGCTGTTTTTT
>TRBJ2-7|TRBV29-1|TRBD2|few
CSLISGGDAEQYF
TGCAGTCTAATTAGCGGGGGGGATGCCGAGCAGTACTTC
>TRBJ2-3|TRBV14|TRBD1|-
CASSQRTGVGTDTQYF
TGTGCCAGCAGCCAACGGACAGGGGTCGGCACAGATACGCAGTATTTT
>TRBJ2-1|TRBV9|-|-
CASSIEQGGGTNEQFF
TGTGCCAGCAGCATCGAACAGGGGGGGGGGACTAATGAGCAGTTCTTC
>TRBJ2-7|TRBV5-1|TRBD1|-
CVSSTRQGAYEQYF
TGCGTCAGCAGCACCAGACAGGGAGCCTACGAGCAGTACTTC
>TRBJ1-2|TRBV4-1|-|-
CASSQDLGHRSYGYTF
TGCGCCAGCAGCCAAGATTTGGGACACCGAAGCTATGGCTACACCTTC
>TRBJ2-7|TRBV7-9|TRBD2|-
CASSLAVTSVQSEQYF
TGTGCCAGCAGCTTAGCTGTGACTAGCGTTCAGAGCGAGCAGTACTTC
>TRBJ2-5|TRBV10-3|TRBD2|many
CATSGLAGGQETQYF
TGTGCCACCTCGGGACTAGCGGGAGGTCAAGAGACCCAGTACTTC
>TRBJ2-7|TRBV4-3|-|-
CAGSQGATSYEQYF
TGCGCCGGCAGCCAAGGAGCGACATCCTACGAGCAGTACTTC
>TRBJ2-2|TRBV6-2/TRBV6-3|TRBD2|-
CASSYILGTGTTNTGELFF
TGTGCCAGCAGTTACATATTGGGTACCGGGACTACAAACACCGGGGAGCTGTTTTTT
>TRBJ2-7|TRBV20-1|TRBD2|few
CSAPRTSGAQGLYEQYF
TGCAGTGCGCCTCGGACTAGCGGAGCCCAAGGGCTCTACGAGCAGTACTTC
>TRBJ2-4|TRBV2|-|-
CASSEWGHGKNIQYF
TGTGCCAGCAGTGAGTGGGGCCATGGCAAAAACATTCAGTACTTC
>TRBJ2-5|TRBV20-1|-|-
CSAKSFRDQETQYF
TGCAGTGCAAAGAGTTTCCGGGACCAAGAGACCCAGTACTTC
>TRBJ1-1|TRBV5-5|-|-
CASSVGWGEDTEAFF
TGTGCCAGCAGTGTGGGATGGGGCGAGGACACTGAAGCTTTCTTT
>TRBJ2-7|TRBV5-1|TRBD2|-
CASSYRGGDYEQYF
TGCGCCAGCAGTTACCGGGGGGGAGACTACGAGCAGTACTTC
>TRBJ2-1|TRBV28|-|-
CASSFEEGDRYNEQFF
TGTGCCAGCAGTTTTGAGGAGGGGGACAGATACAATGAGCAGTTCTTC
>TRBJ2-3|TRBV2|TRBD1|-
CASTPQGSSKDTQYF
TGTGCCAGCACACCACAGGGGAGTTCGAAAGATACGCAGTATTTT
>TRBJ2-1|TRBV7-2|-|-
CASSLRRWPGASNEQFF
TGTGCCAGCAGCTTAAGGCGGTGGCCAGGGGCAAGTAATGAGCAGTTCTTC
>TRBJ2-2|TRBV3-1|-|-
CAGGRANTGELFF
TGTGCCGGGGGACGAGCGAACACCGGGGAGCTGTTTTTT
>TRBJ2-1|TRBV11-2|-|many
CASSAQQQGPQFF
TGTGCCAGCAGCGCCCAGCAGCAGGGTCCCCAGTTCTTC
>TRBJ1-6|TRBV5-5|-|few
CASSLDGGNSPLHF
TGTGCCAGCAGCTTGGACGGGGGCAATTCACCCCTCCACTTT
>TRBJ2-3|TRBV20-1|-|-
CSARRLGPDTQYF
TGCAGTGCTAGAAGACTAGGACCAGATACGCAGTATTTT
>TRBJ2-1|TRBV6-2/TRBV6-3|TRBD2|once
CASSRTGLAGDHEQFF
TGTGCCAGCAGTAGAACAGGACTAGCGGGAGACCATGAGCAGTTCTTC
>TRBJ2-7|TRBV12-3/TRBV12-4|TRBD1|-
CASSSGQDYEQYF
TGTGCCAGCAGTTCTGGACAGGACTACGAGCAGTACTTC
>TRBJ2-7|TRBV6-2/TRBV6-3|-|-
CATLTTYEQYF
TGTGCCACCCTGACGACCTACGAGCAGTACTTC
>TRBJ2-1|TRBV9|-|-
CASSVQGGLVGYRDEQFF
TGTGCCAGCAGCGTACAGGGGGGGCTAGTGGGATATAGGGATGAGCAGTTCTTC
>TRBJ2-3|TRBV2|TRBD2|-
CASSWASGSTDTQYF
TGTGCCAGCAGTTGGGCTAGCGGGAGCACAGATACGCAGTATTTT
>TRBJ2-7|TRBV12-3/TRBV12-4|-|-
CASSLGGEGRSEQYF
TGTGCCAGCAGTTTAGGTGGTGAGGGGAGAAGCGAGCAGTACTTC
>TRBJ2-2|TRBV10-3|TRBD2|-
CATRPLAGVGTGELFF
TGTGCCACCAGGCCCCTAGCGGGAGTTGGCACCGGGGAGCTGTTTTTT